The TCR beta chain described here comes from a study of T cells in Graves' hyperthyroidism and ophthalmopathy. Patients aged 18 to 65 had newly diagnosed hyperthyroidism lasting under 2 months. Amplified TCR beta CDR3 regions derived from RNA transcripts. HTBI primers were the set used in a first-round RT-PCR of the TCR CDR3. MiXCR, run by TCRdb on the multiplex PCR reads, gives a single entry per CDR3 protein. The sample has just over 550,000 distinct CDR3 sequences; about half are singletons. Study conclusions and caveats: Most thyroid clonotypes expanded above 0.001 were also detected in blood. Median prediction lead before ophthalmopathy onset was around 6.9 months with the model.

The germline V and J ends were trimmed by 2 bases and 0 bases, with 19 bases remaining between them. The germline V gene encodes CDR1 ENHRY and CDR2 SYGVKD. This CDR3 is built from 18 residues. With regard to this clonotype: Its target is not known.

This sequence joins TRBV10-3 and TRBJ1-2, with D maybe TRBD1 (5 bases). Sequences were obtained from peripheral blood or thyroid tissue (not recorded which). This clonotype originated in a woman aged 18-30 years with Graves' hyperthyroidism. The CDR3 protein is CAISEDEGREVSNYGYTF. The CDR3 DNA reads TGTGCCATCAGTGAGGATGAAGGCAGGGAGGTATCTAACTATGGCTACACCTTC.